This T cell receptor beta chain came from a study of blood T cell repertoires in COVID-19. Study details: Spain, Italy and the United States supplied samples that represented acute and convalescent COVID-19. T cells, B-cell-depleted T cells, or PBMCs supplied cDNA or gDNA.

The CDR3 is 13 amino acids. Trimming shortened V by 7 bases and J by 1 base, and 11 bases separated the two germline ends. Germline assignment: CDR1 SNHLY and CDR2 FYNNEI. In the original workflow: Amplification with reference gene primers provided the estimates of nucleated cell counts. TCRdb's copy holds only in-frame clones and misses some; the assay was immunoSEQ multiplex PCR. D and trimming were read from the DNA, whereas the V and J calls and clone size are those reported in that table. This table has approximately 110,000 clones, 81% appearing once. V gene TRBV2 combines with J gene TRBJ2-7; a possible D gene is TRBD1 (6 bases). The source of this sequence is a woman between 65 and 79 years old with acute or convalescent COVID-19. Sequencing was carried out using peripheral blood. The CDR3 sequence is CASTWTASYEQYF. The CDR3 DNA follows: TGTGCCAGCACCTGGACAGCTTCCTACGAGCAGTACTTC.